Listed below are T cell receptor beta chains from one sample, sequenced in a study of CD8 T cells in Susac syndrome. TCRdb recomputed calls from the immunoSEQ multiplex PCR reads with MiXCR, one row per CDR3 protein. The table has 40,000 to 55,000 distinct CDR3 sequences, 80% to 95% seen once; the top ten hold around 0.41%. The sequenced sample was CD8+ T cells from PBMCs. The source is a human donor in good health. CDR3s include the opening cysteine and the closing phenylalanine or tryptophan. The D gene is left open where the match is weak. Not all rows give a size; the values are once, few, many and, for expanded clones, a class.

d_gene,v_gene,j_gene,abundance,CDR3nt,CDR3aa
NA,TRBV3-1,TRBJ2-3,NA,TGTGCCAGCAGCCCAGGGCTAACAGATACGCAGTATTTT,CASSPGLTDTQYF
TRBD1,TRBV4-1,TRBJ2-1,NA,TGCGCCAGCAGCCAACCCGGGACAGGGTGGGGTGAGCAGTTCTTC,CASSQPGTGWGEQFF
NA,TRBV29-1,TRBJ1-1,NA,TGCAGCGTTGAAGGCGGTCCGGGGCTGAACACTGAAGCTTTCTTT,CSVEGGPGLNTEAFF
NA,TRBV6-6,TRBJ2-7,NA,TGTGCCAGCAGTTCCCTCGGGTGGCGGGACTCCTACGAGCAGTACTTC,CASSSLGWRDSYEQYF
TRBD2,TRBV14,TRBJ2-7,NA,TGTGCCAGCAGCCAGGCCCTAGCGGGAGCTTACGAGCAGTACTTC,CASSQALAGAYEQYF
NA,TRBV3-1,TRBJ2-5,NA,TGTGCCAGCAGCCAAGATGAGACTACTTCTCAAGAGACCCAGTACTTC,CASSQDETTSQETQYF
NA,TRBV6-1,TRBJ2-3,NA,TGTGCCAGCTCCACCGCACCAGGGTCTCCCACAGATACGCAGTATTTT,CASSTAPGSPTDTQYF
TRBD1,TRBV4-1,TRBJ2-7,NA,TGCGCCAGCAGCGGGCAGGGGGATTCCTACGAGCAGTACTTC,CASSGQGDSYEQYF
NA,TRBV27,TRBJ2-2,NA,TGTGCCAGCAGTCCTACTAATTCCGGGGAGCTGTTTTTT,CASSPTNSGELFF
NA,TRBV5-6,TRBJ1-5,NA,TGTGCCAGCAGCTTGGCGGGATCCTATAGCAATCAGCCCCAGCATTTT,CASSLAGSYSNQPQHF
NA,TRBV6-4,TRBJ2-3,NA,TGTGCCAGCAGTGATTCCCCCGAGGTTCATTCAGATACGCAGTATTTT,CASSDSPEVHSDTQYF
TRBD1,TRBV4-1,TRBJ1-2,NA,TGCGCCAGCAGCCAACGCATACAGGGGAACTATGGCTACACCTTC,CASSQRIQGNYGYTF
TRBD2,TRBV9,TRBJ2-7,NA,TGTGCCAGCAGCGTCCGGGCGGGAGCGTTTGAGCAGTACTTC,CASSVRAGAFEQYF
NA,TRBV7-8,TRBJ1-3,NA,TGTGCCAGCAGCTTACTCAATCGGGCTGGAAACACCATATATTTT,CASSLLNRAGNTIYF
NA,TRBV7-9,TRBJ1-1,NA,TGTGCCAGCAGCTTAGCTTGCGGTACTGAAGCTTTCTTT,CASSLACGTEAFF
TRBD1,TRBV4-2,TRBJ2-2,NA,TGTGCCAGCAGCGGACAGGGGGCTGAGGTCGGGGAGCTGTTTTTT,CASSGQGAEVGELFF
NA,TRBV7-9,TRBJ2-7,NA,TGTGCCAGCAGCCCGACCTATAGCAGAGTCCCCTACGAGCAGTACTTC,CASSPTYSRVPYEQYF
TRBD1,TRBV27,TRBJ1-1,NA,TGTGCCAGCAGTCCTGGTTTACCGGGACAGAGGGATGAAGCTTTCTTT,CASSPGLPGQRDEAFF
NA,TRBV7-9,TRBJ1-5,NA,TGTGCCAGCAGCTTGGTACAGGGAGATCAGCCCCAGCATTTT,CASSLVQGDQPQHF
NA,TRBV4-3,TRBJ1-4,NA,TGCGCCAGCAGCCAAGATTTTCGGAGTCCAGGGGAAAAACTGTTTTTT,CASSQDFRSPGEKLFF
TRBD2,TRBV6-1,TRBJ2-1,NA,TGTGCCAGCAGCCTCTCCCCCACTAGCGGAGTATACAATGAGCAGTTCTTC,CASSLSPTSGVYNEQFF
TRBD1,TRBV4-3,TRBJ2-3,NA,TGCGCCAGCAGTTCCGACTCGGGACAGAGCACAGATACGCAGTATTTT,CASSSDSGQSTDTQYF
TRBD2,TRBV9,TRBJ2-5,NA,TGTGCCAGCAGCGTAGGGAGCGGGAGCCCCCAAGAGACCCAGTACTTC,CASSVGSGSPQETQYF
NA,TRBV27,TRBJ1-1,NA,TGTGCCAGCAGTATAGGCCGAGCCACTGAAGCTTTCTTT,CASSIGRATEAFF
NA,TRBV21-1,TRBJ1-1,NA,TGTGCCAGCAGCACCGCGACAGGGACTGAAGCTTTCTTT,CASSTATGTEAFF
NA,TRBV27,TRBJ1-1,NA,TGTGCCAGCAGTTCTCAAATTAACACTGAAGCTTTCTTT,CASSSQINTEAFF
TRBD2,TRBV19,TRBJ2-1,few,TGTGCCAGTAGTCTGGGGACTATTTACACCGGTGAGCAGTTCTTC,CASSLGTIYTGEQFF
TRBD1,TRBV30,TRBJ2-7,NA,TGTGCCTACGACAGGGCCTACGAGCAGTACTTC,CAYDRAYEQYF
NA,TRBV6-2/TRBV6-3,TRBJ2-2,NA,TGTGCCAGCAGTTATTCACGGGAAACCGGGGAGCTGTTTTTT,CASSYSRETGELFF
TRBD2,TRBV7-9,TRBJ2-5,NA,TGTGCCAGCAGCGGGACTAGCGACCAAGAGACCCAGTACTTC,CASSGTSDQETQYF
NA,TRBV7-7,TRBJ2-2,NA,TGTGCCAGCAGCCCCGAGGTGGGGGCCGGGGAGCTGTTTTTT,CASSPEVGAGELFF
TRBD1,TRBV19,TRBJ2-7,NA,TGTGCCAGTAGTATAGGACAGGGGTATTCCTACGAGCAGTACTTC,CASSIGQGYSYEQYF
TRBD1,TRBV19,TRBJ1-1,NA,TGTGCCAGTATCCGCGACAGGGACCTTATGAACACTGAAGCTTTCTTT,CASIRDRDLMNTEAFF
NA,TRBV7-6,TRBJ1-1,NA,TGTGCCAGCAGCTTCTACACTGAAGCTTTCTTT,CASSFYTEAFF
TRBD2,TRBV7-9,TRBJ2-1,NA,TGTGCCAGCAGCTTTCTGGCGGGAGATGGAGATGAGCAGTTCTTC,CASSFLAGDGDEQFF
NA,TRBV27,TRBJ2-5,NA,TGTGCCAGCAGTGACCAGGGCCAAGAGACCCAGTACTTC,CASSDQGQETQYF
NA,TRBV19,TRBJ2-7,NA,TGTGCCAGTAGTATAGTAGGAACGGAGTTCTCCTACGAGCAGTACTTC,CASSIVGTEFSYEQYF
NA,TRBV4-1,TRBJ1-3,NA,TGCGCCAGCAGCCAAGAGAGGATAGGGCGCTCTGGAAACACCATATATTTT,CASSQERIGRSGNTIYF
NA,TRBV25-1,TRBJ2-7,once,TGTGCCAGCAGTGACGCTTTGAGCTACGAGCAGTACTTC,CASSDALSYEQYF
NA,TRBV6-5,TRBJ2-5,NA,TGTGCCAGCAGTTATGGTAGTGGGGGGCCGGGGGAGACCCAGTACTTC,CASSYGSGGPGETQYF
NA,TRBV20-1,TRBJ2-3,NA,TGCAGTGCTAGATCCAGGGGTAGCACAGATACGCAGTATTTT,CSARSRGSTDTQYF
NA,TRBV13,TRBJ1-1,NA,TGTGCCAGCAGCCCTAGGTCTGAAGCTTTCTTT,CASSPRSEAFF
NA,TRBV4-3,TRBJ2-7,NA,TGCGCCAGCAGCCAAGATAGGTTAGCCGAGCAGTACTTC,CASSQDRLAEQYF
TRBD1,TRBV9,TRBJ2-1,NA,TGTGCCAGCAGCCTCGGGACAGGGCTGGATGAGCAGTTCTTC,CASSLGTGLDEQFF
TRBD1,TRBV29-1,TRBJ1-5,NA,TGCAGCGTTTTCACTCAAGCTAGGACAGGGTTTTGGAATCAGCCCCAGCATTTT,CSVFTQARTGFWNQPQHF
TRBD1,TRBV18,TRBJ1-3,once,TGTGCCAGCTCATCAAGGACAGGGGTTACTGGAAACACCATATATTTT,CASSSRTGVTGNTIYF
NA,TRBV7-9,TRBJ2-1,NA,TGTGCCAGCAGCCCTCTAGGGGGCAATGAGCAGTTCTTC,CASSPLGGNEQFF
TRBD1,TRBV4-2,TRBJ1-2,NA,TGTGCCAGCAGCCAAGATCCCGCGACAGGGACGCGGCGCGGCTACACCTTC,CASSQDPATGTRRGYTF
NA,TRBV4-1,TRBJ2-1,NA,TGCGCCAGCAGCCAAGCCCCCGGGCCCCACAATGAGCAGTTCTTC,CASSQAPGPHNEQFF
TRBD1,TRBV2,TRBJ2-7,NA,TGTGCCAGCAGTGAGGGACAGGTGCCGACCTACGAGCAGTACTTC,CASSEGQVPTYEQYF